The source of this T cell receptor (beta chain) is a study of low-dose radiotherapy and immunotherapy resistance in tumors. Study details: Cohort 1 patients were irradiated with 0.5 Gy fractions every 2 weeks to 6.5 Gy total.

Time point: before trial treatment. In the RACIN dose-escalation trial, donors got nivolumab plus ipilimumab with aspirin, cyclophosphamide and radiotherapy. This CDR3 region has 17 residues. Trimming stripped 0 bases from V and 0 bases from J, with 13 bases between. The germline gives CDR1 SGHRS, CDR2 YFSETQ. This clonotype was recorded many times. Primers targeting TRAV and TRBV primed first-strand cDNA, covering alpha and beta chains. TCR amplification ran 20 PCR cycles using constant-region and V-primer adapter primers. TCRdb called the reads again in MiXCR, with one record for every CDR3 protein. Of under 90,000 distinct CDR3 sequences in the sample, 15% to 20% were seen once.

This sequence was found in a male donor with prostate cancer. The sequencing used PBMCs, collected before treatment. The chain uses TRBV5-1 and TRBJ1-3, with a weak D call TRBD1 (6 bases). CDR3 region: CASSLGYRATSGNTIYF. DNA for the CDR3: TGCGCCAGCAGCTTGGGGTACAGGGCTACCTCTGGAAACACCATATATTTT.